This T cell receptor beta chain was profiled in a study of radiation and T cells in renal cell carcinoma. This CDR3 spans 14 amino acids. Per the germline V gene, CDR1 is SGHAT and CDR2 is FQDESV (reference sequence). Losses at the gene ends were 6 bases for V and 2 bases for J; bases not matched to a gene: 7. The data were produced by immunoSEQ multiplex PCR, yet TCRdb's version contains in-frame clones alone and is incomplete. The profile shows approximately 150,000 clones, around 89% of them singletons. The time point here: baseline pretreatment blood. The treatment here: 15 Gy SBRT to primary tumor, nephrectomy 4 weeks later.

Sequences were derived from blood, sampled from a patient whose treatment included radiotherapy and nephrectomy. This sequence was found in a woman aged 65 to 85 with renal cell carcinoma. V and J are TRBV11-1 and TRBJ2-7; TRBD1 aligns across 7 bases. The CDR3 spells CASSPGTVTYEQYF. CDR3 bases: TGTGCCAGCAGTCCCGGGACAGTCACCTACGAGCAGTACTTC.